This passage covers 17 T cell receptor beta chains from one sample sequenced in a study of T cell changes during pregnancy in multiple sclerosis. Repertoires were generated with immunoSEQ multiplex PCR, while TCRdb's copy carries only in-frame clones and drops some. The profile shows more than 80,000 clones, nearly 95% of them singletons. The sequences come from peripheral blood, collected in the second trimester of pregnancy. The source of these receptors is a female donor with multiple sclerosis, enrolled in a pregnancy study.

The chain is built from TRBV11-2 and TRBJ2-1; 11 nucleotides align to TRBD2. The CDR3 has 17 residues. With 2 bases clipped from V and 5 bases from J, the junction kept 8 bases outside the gene matches. Germline lookup yields CDR1 SGHAT and CDR2 FQNNGV. The CDR3: CASSLSIAGGRNNEQFF. Here the CDR3 DNA reads TGTGCCAGCAGCTTATCCATAGCGGGAGGGCGGAACAATGAGCAGTTCTTC.

This chain uses TRBV27 with TRBJ1-1; 7 bases map to TRBD1. This CDR3 comprises 14 residues. V shed 7 bases, J shed 1 base, and the junction held 6 bases outside the gene matches. Germline-derived CDR1 and CDR2 are MNHEY and SMNVEV (reference sequence). The CDR3 sequence: CASTTGFGNTEAFF. The CDR3 DNA is TGTGCCAGCACGACAGGGTTCGGGAACACTGAAGCTTTCTTT.

The genes are TRBV27 and TRBJ2-1; 9 bases map to TRBD2. The V and J ends lost 4 bases and 2 bases, in that order; junction bases with no gene match: 3. The CDR3 is made up of 15 amino acids. CDR1 is MNHEY, CDR2 SMNVEV, per germline (reference sequence). CDR3 sequence reads: CASSSSGMTYNEQFF. CDR3 nucleotide sequence: TGTGCCAGCAGTTCTAGCGGGATGACCTACAATGAGCAGTTCTTC.

This clone appeared a single time. J is TRBJ2-1 and V is TRBV7-9; maybe TRBD1 (5 bases). The CDR3 covers 17 residues. In germline, CDR1 is SEHNR, CDR2 FQNEAQ (reference sequence). With 5 bases removed from V and 1 base from J, the gap between germline ends came to 18 bases. CDR3 in DNA: TGTGCCAGCAGCCCCGACAGTACCTTTATTTCCTACAATGAGCAGTTCTTC. It encodes CASSPDSTFISYNEQFF.

The rearrangement links TRBV7-8 to TRBJ2-5; 11 bases agree with TRBD2. The CDR3 extends over 15 amino acids. Germline CDR1 and CDR2: SGHVS and FQNEAQ. V was pared by 0 bases and J by 5 bases, with 2 bases of the junction left unmatched. The CDR3 nucleotides read TGTGCCAGCAGCTTAGCTAGCGGGAGGGGGGAGACCCAGTACTTC. Residues: CASSLASGRGETQYF.

The rearrangement links TRBV28 to TRBJ2-2; 9 bases agree with TRBD2. CDR1 MDHEN and CDR2 SYDVKM come from the germline V gene. This CDR3 is 18 amino acids long. V was clipped by 4 bases and J by 4 bases; unmatched bases: 13. The DNA for the CDR3 is TGTGCCAGCAGTTCGCCGGGACTAGCAAGGAGGGGCACCGGGGAGCTGTTTTTT. This sequence encodes CASSSPGLARRGTGELFF.

The chain uses TRBV11-2 and TRBJ2-7; D is possibly TRBD2 (6 bases). CDR3 length equals 15 residues. V was trimmed by 1 base and J by 2 bases, leaving 12 bases between them. Germline CDR1 is SGHAT and CDR2 is FQNNGV. CDR3 sequence reads: CASSLGAGPPYEQYF. Here the CDR3 DNA reads TGTGCCAGCAGCTTAGGGGCGGGACCTCCCTACGAGCAGTACTTC. Variable domain in full (rest from reference TRBV11-2 and TRBJ2-7): EAGVAQSPRYKIIEKRQSVAFWCNPISGHATLYWYQQILGQGPKLLIQFQNNGVVDDSQLPKDRFSAERLKGVDSTLKIQPAKLEDSAVYLCASSLGAGPPYEQYFGPGTRLTVT.

This sequence joins TRBV19 and TRBJ2-7; no definite D call. Trimming removed 5 bases from V and 6 bases from J, with 8 bases in between. Germline-derived CDR1 and CDR2 are LNHDA and SQIVND (reference sequence). There are 11 residues in the CDR3. CDR3 nucleotide sequence: TGTGCCAGTAGTCCGTGCGGCGAGCAGTACTTC. It encodes CASSPCGEQYF.

The V gene is TRBV11-2, the J gene TRBJ1-1; D is undetermined. The germline V gene encodes CDR1 SGHAT and CDR2 FQNNGV. This CDR3 comprises 12 residues. Trimming stripped 6 bases from V and 11 bases from J, with 16 bases between. CDR3 sequence reads: CASSPRPPGAFF. The CDR3 DNA follows: TGTGCCAGCAGTCCGAGACCGCCGGGGGCTTTCTTT.

The rearrangement links TRBV7-9 to TRBJ1-1, with 7 bases that match TRBD1. After removal of 0 bases from V and 8 bases from J, the junction contained 6 bases not matched to a gene. The CDR3 totals 14 residues. The germline CDR1 and CDR2 sequences are SEHNR and FQNEAQ (reference sequence). In DNA, the CDR3 is TGTGCCAGCAGCTTAGCGAGGATGACAGGGGAAGCTTTCTTT. Amino acids: CASSLARMTGEAFF. The entire variable domain, with the rest obtained from reference TRBV7-9 and TRBJ1-1, is as follows: DTGVSQNPRHKITKRGQNVTFRCDPISEHNRLYWYRQTLGQGPEFLTYFQNEAQLEKSRLLSDRFSAERPKGSFSTLEIQRTEQGDSAMYLCASSLARMTGEAFFGQGTRLTVV.

This clone was found once. The V gene is TRBV4-1, the J gene TRBJ2-7; 9 nucleotides agree with TRBD2. V lost 3 bases and J lost 3; bases outside the gene matches: 3. CDR3 length: 14 residues. CDR1 and CDR2 (germline): MGHRA, YSYEKL. CDR3 nucleotides: TGCGCCAGCAGCCATGGTAGCGGGAGCTACGAGCAGTACTTC. Translated: CASSHGSGSYEQYF.

The genes are TRBV10-2 and TRBJ2-7, with TRBD2 identical over 10 bases. Germline CDR1 and CDR2: WSHSY and SAAADI. V dropped 8 bases and J dropped 6; count of bases not matched to a gene: 13. The CDR3 spans 15 residues. The CDR3 DNA is TGCGCCAGCTCCGATTCCCTAGCGGGAGAATCCGAGCAGTACTTC. The encoded protein is CASSDSLAGESEQYF.

This chain links TRBV5-4 with TRBJ1-5, with D maybe TRBD1 (6 bases). Looked up from germline, CDR1 is SGHNT and CDR2 is YYREEE (reference sequence). The CDR3 runs to 16 residues. Trimming took off 2 bases at V and 3 bases at J, with 15 bases between the two ends. This CDR3 is CASSFPGQWPNQPQHF. CDR3 DNA sequence: TGTGCCAGCAGCTTTCCCGGACAGTGGCCCAATCAGCCCCAGCATTTT.

V usage is TRBV16 and J usage is TRBJ1-4, with 11 bases that match TRBD1. The CDR3 extends over 15 amino acids. CDR1 KGHSY and CDR2 FQNENV come from the germline V gene. V shed 4 bases, J shed 8 bases, and the junction held 6 bases outside the gene matches. The CDR3 DNA reads TGTGCCAGCAGCCTTGGGACAGGGGGGCGAGAAAAACTGTTTTTT. It codes for CASSLGTGGREKLFF.

The J gene is TRBJ1-1, the V gene TRBV25-1; a possible D gene is TRBD1 (6 bases). The germline V gene encodes CDR1 MGHDK and CDR2 SYGVNS. The CDR3 sequence is 15 residues long. The V end lost 5 bases, the J end lost 4 bases, and 17 bases lay between the germline ends. Here the CDR3 DNA reads TGTGCCAGCAGTTATACAGGGTCGGGGACCACTGAAGCTTTCTTT. Translated: CASSYTGSGTTEAFF.

This clone was picked up a small number of times. The V gene is TRBV7-2, the J gene TRBJ1-1, with D unresolved. The CDR3 consists of 16 residues. Trimming stripped 3 bases from V and 3 bases from J, with 17 bases between. CDR1 and CDR2 (germline): SGHTA, FQGNSA. For the CDR3, the DNA is TGTGCCAGCAGCTTGCTAGCACGGCAGGCTTACACTGAAGCTTTCTTT. Its protein product is CASSLLARQAYTEAFF.

The chain carries TRBV27 and TRBJ2-2; D remains unclear. Trimming shortened V by 5 bases and J by 4 bases, and 8 bases separated the two germline ends. The CDR3 totals 13 residues. Germline V gives CDR1 MNHEY, CDR2 SMNVEV (reference sequence). The CDR3 coding sequence is TGTGCCAGCAGTCCGCTAGGCACCGGGGAGCTGTTTTTT. This encodes CASSPLGTGELFF.